The TCR beta chain under discussion was sequenced for a study of CD8 T cells in Susac syndrome. Reverse transcription used about 0.45 to 1 ug RNA and random hexamers. TCR beta CDR3 was amplified by immunoSEQ multiplex PCR. This amplification extended across 54 Vbeta and 13 Jbeta segments. TCRdb ran MiXCR on the immunoSEQ multiplex PCR reads and lists one entry per CDR3 protein. The sample has 160,000 or so distinct CDR3 sequences; approximately 92% are singletons. The CDR3 contains 13 residues. Germline CDR1 is LNHDA and CDR2 is SQIVND (reference sequence). V dropped 3 bases and J dropped 1 base, with 6 bases sitting between them. There are a few counts of this clonotype.

The rearrangement links TRBV19 to TRBJ1-1; D is unresolved. Sequencing was performed on CD4+ T cells from PBMCs. The receptor comes from a human donor in good health. The CDR3 protein is CASSIVPNTEAFF. In DNA, the CDR3 is TGTGCCAGTAGTATCGTTCCGAACACTGAAGCTTTCTTT.